This T cell receptor beta chain was recorded in a study of CD8+ T cells in alopecia areata. The wider study: The tofacitinib course ran for 6 to 18 months and was followed by 6 months off drug. Broader study findings: Higher clonality was seen in lesional scalp than in normal scalp, especially in alopecia totalis/universalis.

RNA, once extracted, was reverse transcribed into cDNA for use as the sequencing template. Repertoires were generated with immunoSEQ multiplex PCR, while TCRdb's copy carries only in-frame clones and drops some. The repertoire has 150,000 or so clones, roughly 61% of them found once; the top ten carry under 8%. The investigators collected lesional scalp punch biopsies and peripheral blood from alopecia areata patients. T lymphocytes (CD4+ and CD8+) were sorted from PBMCs. Trimming left V 0 bases short and J 5 bases short, with 12 bases between. This CDR3 is built from 14 residues. Germline V lookup: CDR1 SGHRS, CDR2 YFSETQ. About this clone itself: Its antigen is unidentified.

This chain connects TRBV5-1 to TRBJ2-7; weak D call: TRBD2 (5 bases). The material sequenced was CD4+ T cells sorted from blood, taken at week 0. The clonotype comes from a human donor with alopecia areata. The CDR3 DNA is TGCGCCAGCAGCTTGGCCCAGGAGGCGGACGAGCAGTACTTC. This sequence encodes CASSLAQEADEQYF. Full variable domain (remainder filled in from reference TRBV5-1 and TRBJ2-7): KAGVTQTPRYLIKTRGQQVTLSCSPISGHRSVSWYQQTPGQGLQFLFEYFSETQRNKGNFPGRFSGRQFSNSRSEMNVSTLELGDSALYLCASSLAQEADEQYFGPGTRLTVT.